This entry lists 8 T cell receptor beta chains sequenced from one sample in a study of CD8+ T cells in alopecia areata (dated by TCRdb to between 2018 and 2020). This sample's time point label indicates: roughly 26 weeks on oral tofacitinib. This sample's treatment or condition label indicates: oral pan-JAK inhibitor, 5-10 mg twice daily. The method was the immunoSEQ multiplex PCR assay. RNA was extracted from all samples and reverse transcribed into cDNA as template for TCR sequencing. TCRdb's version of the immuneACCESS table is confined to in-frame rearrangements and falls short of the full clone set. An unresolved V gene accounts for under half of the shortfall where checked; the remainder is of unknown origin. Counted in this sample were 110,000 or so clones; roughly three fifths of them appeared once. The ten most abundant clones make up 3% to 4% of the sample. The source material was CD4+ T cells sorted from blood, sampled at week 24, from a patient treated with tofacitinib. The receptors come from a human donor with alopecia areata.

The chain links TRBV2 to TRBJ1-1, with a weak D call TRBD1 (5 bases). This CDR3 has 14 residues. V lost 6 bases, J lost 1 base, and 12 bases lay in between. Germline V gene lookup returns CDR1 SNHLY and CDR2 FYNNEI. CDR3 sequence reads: CASREFGQNTEAFF. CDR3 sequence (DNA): TGTGCCAGCAGAGAATTCGGACAGAACACTGAAGCTTTCTTT.

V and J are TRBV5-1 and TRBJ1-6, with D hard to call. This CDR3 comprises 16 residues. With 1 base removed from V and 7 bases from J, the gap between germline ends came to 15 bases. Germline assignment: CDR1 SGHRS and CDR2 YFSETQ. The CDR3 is CASSLREQRANSPLHF. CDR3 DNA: TGCGCCAGCAGCTTGCGAGAACAGAGGGCGAATTCACCCCTCCACTTT.

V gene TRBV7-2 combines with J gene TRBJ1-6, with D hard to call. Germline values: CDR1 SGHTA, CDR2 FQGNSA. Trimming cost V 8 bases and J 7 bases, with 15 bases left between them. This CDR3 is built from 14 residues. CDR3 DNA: TGTGCCAGCTCAACCGGGTTACTGAATTCACCCCTCCACTTT. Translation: CASSTGLLNSPLHF.

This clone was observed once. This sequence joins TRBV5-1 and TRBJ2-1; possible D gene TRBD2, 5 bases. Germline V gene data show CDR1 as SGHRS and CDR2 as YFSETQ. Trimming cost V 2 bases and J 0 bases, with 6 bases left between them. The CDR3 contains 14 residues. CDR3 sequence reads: CASSFDYSYNEQFF. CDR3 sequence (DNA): TGCGCCAGCAGCTTCGACTACTCCTACAATGAGCAGTTCTTC.

The CDR3 spells CAWSSLGNTEAFF. The CDR3 DNA reads TGTGCCTGGAGTTCCCTCGGGAACACTGAAGCTTTCTTT. The chain carries TRBV30 and TRBJ1-1; the D is unclear. CDR1 and CDR2 from the germline V gene are GTSNPN and SVGIG (reference sequence). The CDR3 runs 13 residues. V gave up 2 bases and J gave up 1 base, with 8 bases separating them.

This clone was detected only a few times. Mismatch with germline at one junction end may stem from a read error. The CDR3 sequence: CASSYGRGETQYF. The DNA for the CDR3 is TGTGCTAGCAGCTACGGAAGGGGCGAGACCCAGTACTTC. The chain carries TRBV7-7 and TRBJ2-5; perhaps TRBD1 as D (5 bases). This CDR3 spans 13 amino acids. Germline-derived CDR1 and CDR2 are SSHAT and FNYEAQ (reference sequence).

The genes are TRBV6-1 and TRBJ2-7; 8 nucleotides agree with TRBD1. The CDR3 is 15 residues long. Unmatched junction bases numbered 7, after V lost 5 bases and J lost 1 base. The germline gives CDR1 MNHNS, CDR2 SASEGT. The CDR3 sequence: CASSRGQGSSYEQYF. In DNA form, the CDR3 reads TGTGCCAGCAGTCGTGGACAGGGTTCATCCTACGAGCAGTACTTC.

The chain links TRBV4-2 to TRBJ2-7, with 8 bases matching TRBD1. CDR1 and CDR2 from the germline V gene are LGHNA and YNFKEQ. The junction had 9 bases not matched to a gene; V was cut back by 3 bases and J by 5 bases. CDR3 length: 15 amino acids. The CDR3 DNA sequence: TGTGCCAGCAGCCACGGACAGGGTAAGGTTAACGAGCAGTACTTC. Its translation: CASSHGQGKVNEQYF.